What follows are 2 T cell receptor beta chains derived from one specimen sequenced in a study of graft-versus-host responses after intestinal transplantation. For these receptors, no antigen is known. The protocol was immunoSEQ multiplex PCR, while the TCRdb copy is restricted to in-frame clones and leaves out a portion. The sample lists over 80,000 clones, 91% occurring once. The sequencing used unstimulated CD4+ T cells sorted from spleen or lymph node cells, collected before transplant. The receptors derive from a human donor who was the organ donor for an intestinal transplant.

In its sample, this clone was seen a few times. The V gene is TRBV6-1, the J gene TRBJ1-6, with D maybe TRBD1 (5 bases). V was clipped by 8 bases and J by 8 bases, with 13 bases between them. Germline CDR1 reads MNHNS; CDR2 reads SASEGT. CDR3 length: 13 amino acids. In DNA, the CDR3 is TGTGCCAGCCGACAGACTGGTGATTCACCCCTCCACTTT. Its protein is CASRQTGDSPLHF.

The V call is TRBV4-2, the J call TRBJ1-1, with 7 bases aligning to TRBD1. V was pared by 4 bases and J by 3 bases, with 8 bases of the junction left unmatched. Germline lookup yields CDR1 LGHNA and CDR2 YNFKEQ. The CDR3 length is 15 residues. In DNA form, the CDR3 reads TGTGCCAGCAGCCCACACAGGGGCGATTACACTGAAGCTTTCTTT. Its protein product is CASSPHRGDYTEAFF.